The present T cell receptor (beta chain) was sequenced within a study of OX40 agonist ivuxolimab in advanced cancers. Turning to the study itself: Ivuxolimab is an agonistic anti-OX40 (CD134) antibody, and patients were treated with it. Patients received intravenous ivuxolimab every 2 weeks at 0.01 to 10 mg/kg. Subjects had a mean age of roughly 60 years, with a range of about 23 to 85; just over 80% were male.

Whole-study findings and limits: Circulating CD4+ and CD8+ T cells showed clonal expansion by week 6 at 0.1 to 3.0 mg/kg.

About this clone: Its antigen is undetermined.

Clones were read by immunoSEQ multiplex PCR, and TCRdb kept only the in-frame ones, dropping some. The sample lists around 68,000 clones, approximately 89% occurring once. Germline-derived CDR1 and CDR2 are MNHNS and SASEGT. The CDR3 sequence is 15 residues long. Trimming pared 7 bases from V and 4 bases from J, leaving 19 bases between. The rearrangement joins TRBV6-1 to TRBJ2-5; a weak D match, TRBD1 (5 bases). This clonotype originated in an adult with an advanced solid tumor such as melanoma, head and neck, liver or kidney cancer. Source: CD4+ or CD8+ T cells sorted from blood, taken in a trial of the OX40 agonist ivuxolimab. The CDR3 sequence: CASNPGQWVGETQYF. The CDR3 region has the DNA TGTGCCAGCAATCCCGGACAATGGGTCGGAGAGACCCAGTACTTC.